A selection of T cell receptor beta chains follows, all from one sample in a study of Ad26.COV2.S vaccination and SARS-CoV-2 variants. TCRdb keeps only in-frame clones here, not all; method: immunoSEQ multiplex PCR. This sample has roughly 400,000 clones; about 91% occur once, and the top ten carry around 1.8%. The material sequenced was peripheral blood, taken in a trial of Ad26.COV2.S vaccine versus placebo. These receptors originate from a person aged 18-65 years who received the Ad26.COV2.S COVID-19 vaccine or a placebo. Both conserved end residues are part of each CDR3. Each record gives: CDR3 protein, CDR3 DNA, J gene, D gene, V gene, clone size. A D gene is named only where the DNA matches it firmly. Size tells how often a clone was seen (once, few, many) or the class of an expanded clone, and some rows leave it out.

CASSPSGQRTNQPQHF,TGTGCCAGCAGCCCATCGGGACAGAGGACCAATCAGCCCCAGCATTTT,TRBJ1-5,TRBD1,TRBV5-6,.
CASGFPSGREDEQYF,TGTGCCAGCGGGTTCCCTAGCGGGAGGGAGGACGAGCAGTACTTC,TRBJ2-7,TRBD2,TRBV2,.
CASSQESSYEQYF,TGTGCCAGCAGCCAGGAGAGCTCCTACGAGCAGTACTTC,TRBJ2-7,.,TRBV3-1/TRBV3-2,.
CASSLRGSGNTIYF,TGTGCCAGTAGTCTCCGGGGATCAGGAAACACCATATATTTT,TRBJ1-3,.,TRBV19,once
CASSARPPGTPGYNNEQFF,TGTGCCAGCAGTGCTAGGCCACCGGGTACCCCGGGCTACAATAATGAGCAGTTCTTC,TRBJ2-1,.,TRBV27,.
CASSKGTGDSSPLHF,TGTGCCAGCAGCAAAGGCACGGGGGACAGTTCACCCCTCCACTTT,TRBJ1-6,.,TRBV21-1,.
CASSLRGPVLMNTEAFF,TGCGCCAGCAGCTTAAGGGGGCCGGTCCTCATGAACACTGAAGCTTTCTTT,TRBJ1-1,TRBD1,TRBV5-1,.
CASRTLGEWETQYF,TGTGCCAGCAGAACATTGGGGGAGTGGGAGACCCAGTACTTC,TRBJ2-5,.,TRBV28,.
CASSHGDRPYGYTF,TGTGCCAGTAGTCATGGGGACAGGCCCTATGGCTACACCTTC,TRBJ1-2,TRBD1,TRBV19,.
CASSIGVNTEAFF,TGCGCCAGCAGTATAGGAGTGAACACTGAAGCTTTCTTT,TRBJ1-1,.,TRBV10-2,.
CASSQHRGPEQYF,TGTGCCAGCAGCCAGCACAGGGGGCCCGAGCAGTACTTC,TRBJ2-7,TRBD1,TRBV5-6,once
CASSIPPGLAGEDEQFF,TGTGCCAGCAGTATCCCCCCAGGACTAGCGGGAGAGGATGAGCAGTTCTTC,TRBJ2-1,TRBD2,TRBV28,.
CAWSVPQGLNAEAFF,TGTGCCTGGAGTGTACCCCAGGGGCTGAACGCTGAAGCTTTCTTT,TRBJ1-1,.,TRBV30,.
CSGLSGYGYTF,TGCAGCGGGCTATCAGGGTATGGCTACACCTTC,TRBJ1-2,.,TRBV29-1,.
CSALGQNYEQYF,TGCAGCGCCCTGGGACAGAACTACGAGCAGTACTTC,TRBJ2-7,TRBD1,TRBV29-1,.
CASSQIPSGAPFF,TGTGCCAGCAGCCAAATACCAAGCGGGGCCCCGTTCTTC,TRBJ2-1,TRBD2,TRBV3-1/TRBV3-2,few
CATKGTTNTGELFF,TGTGCCACCAAAGGGACAACGAACACCGGGGAGCTGTTTTTT,TRBJ2-2,.,TRBV5-6,.
CASSQHSGLPGELFF,TGTGCCAGCAGTCAACACTCCGGCCTACCCGGGGAGCTGTTTTTT,TRBJ2-2,.,TRBV11-3,few
CASRTSGSWIGELFF,TGTGCCAGCAGGACTAGCGGGAGCTGGATCGGGGAGCTGTTTTTT,TRBJ2-2,TRBD2,TRBV7-8,.
CAWQTGTGRYEQFF,TGTGCCTGGCAAACCGGGACAGGGAGATATGAGCAGTTCTTC,TRBJ2-1,TRBD1,TRBV30,.
CASSLLIPGGNQPQHF,TGTGCCAGCAGCTTACTGATTCCAGGGGGCAATCAGCCCCAGCATTTT,TRBJ1-5,.,TRBV7-8,few
CASSLRHYANTEAFF,TGTGCCAGCAGTTTACGCCATTACGCGAACACTGAAGCTTTCTTT,TRBJ1-1,.,TRBV28,once
CASSYMGEWFF,TGTGCCAGCAGTTACATGGGGGAATGGTTCTTC,TRBJ2-1,.,TRBV6-2/TRBV6-3,.
CATSDGYGYTF,TGTGCCACATCGGACGGCTATGGCTACACCTTC,TRBJ1-2,.,TRBV24-1,once
CATSRDLEGGYYGYTF,TGTGCCACCAGCAGAGATCTAGAGGGTGGTTACTATGGCTACACCTTC,TRBJ1-2,.,TRBV15,.
CASGFVLGQGAGNTIYF,TGTGCTAGTGGTTTTGTCCTCGGACAGGGGGCTGGAAACACCATATATTTT,TRBJ1-3,TRBD1,TRBV12-5,.
CASSSPDVSSTDTQYF,TGCGCCAGCAGCTCGCCGGACGTGTCTAGCACAGATACGCAGTATTTT,TRBJ2-3,.,TRBV5-1,.
CASSSGGRGPEQFF,TGCGCCAGCAGTTCAGGGGGCCGCGGGCCTGAGCAGTTCTTC,TRBJ2-1,TRBD1,TRBV5-1,.
CASSQDQETQYF,TGTGCCAGCAGCCAAGACCAAGAGACCCAGTACTTC,TRBJ2-5,.,TRBV3-1/TRBV3-2,.
CSVVGTDPYEQYF,TGCAGCGTTGTGGGGACTGACCCCTACGAGCAGTACTTC,TRBJ2-7,.,TRBV29-1,.
CASSQGSTGSNTGELFF,TGTGCCAGCAGCCAAGGGTCGACAGGGAGTAACACCGGGGAGCTGTTTTTT,TRBJ2-2,TRBD1,TRBV3-1/TRBV3-2,once
CASGGGFESFGDNEQFF,TGCGCCAGCGGCGGTGGGTTCGAGAGTTTCGGGGACAATGAGCAGTTCTTC,TRBJ2-1,.,TRBV5-1,.
CASSLGQGASNSPLHF,TGTGCCAGCAGCCTGGGACAGGGGGCATCGAATTCACCCCTCCACTTT,TRBJ1-6,TRBD1,TRBV27,.
CASRPGSRSGNTIYF,TGTGCCAGCAGGCCCGGGAGCCGCTCTGGAAACACCATATATTTT,TRBJ1-3,.,TRBV2,.
CASSLTQVSSEQYF,TGTGCCAGCAGTTTAACCCAAGTTTCTTCTGAGCAGTACTTC,TRBJ2-7,.,TRBV27,.
CASSLTGTSDYNEQFF,TGTGCCAGCAGCCTTACCGGGACTAGCGACTACAATGAGCAGTTCTTC,TRBJ2-1,TRBD2,TRBV4-2,.
CASSLAGRVRTEAFF,TGTGCCAGCAGCTTAGCGGGAAGGGTGAGGACTGAAGCTTTCTTT,TRBJ1-1,.,TRBV11-3,.
CASEVQGGYGYTF,TGTGCCAGCGAGGTACAGGGTGGGTATGGCTACACCTTC,TRBJ1-2,.,TRBV28,.
CASSIAGQGPYEQYF,TGTGCCAGTAGTATAGCGGGCCAGGGTCCCTACGAGCAGTACTTC,TRBJ2-7,.,TRBV19,.
CASSLGLAGVGDTQYF,TGTGCCAGCAGCCTCGGACTAGCGGGAGTGGGAGATACGCAGTATTTT,TRBJ2-3,TRBD2,TRBV28,.
CAGTGNTIYF,TGTGCCGGGACAGGAAACACCATATATTTT,TRBJ1-3,.,TRBV30,.
CASTPAGTTYNEQFF,TGCGCCAGCACCCCAGCGGGCACAACCTACAATGAGCAGTTCTTC,TRBJ2-1,.,TRBV5-1,.
CASSALNGNEQFF,TGCGCCAGCAGCGCCCTTAATGGGAATGAGCAGTTCTTC,TRBJ2-1,.,TRBV5-1,.
CASSSVPPGEQYF,TGTGCCAGCAGCTCCGTCCCCCCGGGGGAGCAGTACTTC,TRBJ2-7,.,TRBV7-2,.
CASSLGPATNEKLFF,TGCGCCAGCAGCTTGGGACCAGCAACTAATGAAAAACTGTTTTTT,TRBJ1-4,.,TRBV5-1,.
CASSLKRQGALSMNTEAFF,TGCGCCAGCAGCTTGAAGCGACAGGGAGCTCTCAGCATGAACACTGAAGCTTTCTTT,TRBJ1-1,TRBD1,TRBV5-1,.
CASSPGSLGAQYF,TGTGCCAGCAGCCCGGGATCGTTGGGCGCGCAGTATTTT,TRBJ2-3,.,TRBV6-2/TRBV6-3,.